One sample yielded the 32 T cell receptor beta chains listed below, sequenced in a study of cytomegalovirus exposure and HLA in healthy donors. Produced via immunoSEQ multiplex PCR; TCRdb's table is partial and in-frame only. The sample has about 160,000 clones; 75% to 95% are singletons. Material: PBMCs. The origin of the receptors is a woman aged 18 to 35 in good health and CMV-seropositive.

V gene TRBV6-6 combines with J gene TRBJ1-4; TRBD1 matches 7 bases. The V gene's germline CDR1 is MNHNY and CDR2 SVGAGI (reference sequence). Unmatched junction bases numbered 9, after V lost 5 bases and J lost 6 bases. The CDR3 sequence is 15 residues long. For the CDR3, the DNA is TGTGCCAGCAGTCCTAGGTCCAGGGGGGATGAAAAACTGTTTTTT. This sequence encodes CASSPRSRGDEKLFF.

This chain uses TRBV11-2 with TRBJ2-7; 10 bases map to TRBD1. V lost 6 bases and J lost 2; bases outside the gene matches: 7. Germline CDR1 is SGHAT and CDR2 is FQNNGV. The CDR3 is made up of 15 amino acids. CDR3 nucleotide sequence: TGTGCCAGCAGGCGGACGGACAGGGGGACCTACGAGCAGTACTTC. It yields the protein CASRRTDRGTYEQYF.

The rearrangement joins TRBV25-1 to TRBJ2-7; 12 bases match TRBD1. J was trimmed by 5 bases and V by 3 bases; bases with no gene match: 5. CDR1 is MGHDK and CDR2 is SYGVNS in the germline V gene. The CDR3 has 15 amino acids. The CDR3, as DNA: TGTGCCAGCAGTGACCCCGGGACAGGGGGCGACGAGCAGTACTTC. Amino acids: CASSDPGTGGDEQYF.

This clone was observed a handful of times. The rearrangement links TRBV7-7 to TRBJ2-7; D is uncertain. CDR1 and CDR2 (germline): SSHAT, FNYEAQ (reference sequence). With 3 bases removed from V and 6 bases from J, the gap between germline ends came to 12 bases. The CDR3 runs to 13 residues. The CDR3 sequence is CASSLRPRAEQYF. The CDR3 region has the DNA TGTGCCAGCAGCTTGCGGCCCCGAGCCGAGCAGTACTTC.

This chain uses TRBV6-1 with TRBJ2-5; D may be TRBD1 (5 bases). This CDR3 has 15 residues. Germline V gene lookup returns CDR1 MNHNS and CDR2 SASEGT. Deletions cut 4 bases from V and 1 base from J, with 13 bases between. The CDR3 region is CASSVSTGPQETQYF. DNA of the CDR3: TGTGCCAGCAGTGTGTCTACAGGCCCCCAAGAGACCCAGTACTTC.

The chain combines TRBV5-6 with TRBJ2-3, with TRBD1 matching 9 bases. This CDR3 spans 16 amino acids. Trimming removed 2 bases from V and 6 bases from J; junction bases left unmatched: 10. Germline-derived CDR1 and CDR2 are SGHDT and YYEEEE. The CDR3 reads CASSFLEGQGYDTQYF. In DNA form, the CDR3 reads TGTGCCAGCAGCTTTCTTGAGGGACAGGGTTACGATACGCAGTATTTT.

This rearrangement joins TRBV9 to TRBJ2-7; D possibly corresponds to TRBD1 (5 bases). The V end was cut by 2 bases, the J end by 6 bases, with 15 bases between. CDR3 size: 14 residues. From germline, CDR1 is SGDLS and CDR2 YYNGEE. Here the CDR3 reads CASSVSSDSSEQYF. CDR3 bases: TGTGCCAGCAGCGTGAGTAGTGACAGCAGCGAGCAGTACTTC.

The V gene is TRBV5-8, the J gene TRBJ2-5; 9 nucleotides line up with TRBD2. In germline, CDR1 is SGHTS, CDR2 YDEGEE. V trimming: 9 bases; J trimming: 5 bases; junction bases outside the gene matches: 11. The CDR3 is made up of 14 amino acids. The CDR3 DNA follows: TGTGCCACCTCCAGGCCCAGCGGGGGGGAGACCCAGTACTTC. Protein: CATSRPSGGETQYF.

This rearrangement joins TRBV6-6 to TRBJ2-6; a weak D match, TRBD2 (5 bases). CDR3 size: 14 residues. Germline CDR1 reads MNHNY; CDR2 reads SVGAGI (reference sequence). Trimming shortened V by 7 bases and J by 0 bases, and 7 bases separated the two germline ends. CDR3 loop: CASIGVSGANVLTF. DNA of the CDR3: TGTGCCAGCATCGGGGTCTCTGGGGCCAACGTCCTGACTTTC.

The V and J genes are TRBV7-8 and TRBJ1-2; TRBD1 aligns across 7 bases. The CDR3 sequence is 14 residues long. V lost 5 bases and J lost 7; bases outside the gene matches: 10. From germline, CDR1 is SGHVS and CDR2 FQNEAQ. The CDR3 reads CASSILDRTGGYTF. DNA for the CDR3: TGTGCCAGCAGCATACTGGACAGGACTGGTGGCTACACCTTC.

DNA of the CDR3: TGTGCCAGCAGCCAAGTGCTAGCGGGAGGGACAGATACGCAGTATTTT. Translation gives CASSQVLAGGTDTQYF. The chain combines TRBV4-2 with TRBJ2-3, with TRBD2 matching 12 bases. Per germline, CDR1 LGHNA and CDR2 YNFKEQ. The length of the CDR3 is 16 residues. Trimming took 1 base from V and 3 from J; bases not matched to a gene: 2.

This clone was picked up one time. The chain couples TRBV11-3 to TRBJ2-3; tentatively, D is TRBD2 (6 bases). The CDR3 has 15 residues. The germline V and J ends were trimmed by 3 bases and 2 bases, with 12 bases remaining between them. The germline V gene has CDR1 SGHNT and CDR2 YENEEA. For the CDR3, the DNA is TGTGCCAGCAGCTTCGGGACTTCCGACACAGATACGCAGTATTTT. Amino acids: CASSFGTSDTDTQYF.

The chain joins TRBV7-7 to TRBJ1-1; TRBD1 is a possible D gene (6 bases). This CDR3 has 13 amino acids. Looked up from germline, CDR1 is SSHAT and CDR2 is FNYEAQ (reference sequence). The V end lost 5 bases, the J end lost 1 base, and 8 bases lay between the germline ends. CDR3 residues: CASSVGANTEAFF. CDR3 in DNA: TGTGCCAGCAGCGTGGGGGCGAACACTGAAGCTTTCTTT.

This chain joins TRBV14 and TRBJ2-7, with D possibly TRBD1 on 5 matching bases. Looked up from germline, CDR1 is SGHDN and CDR2 is FVKESK. The length of the CDR3 is 18 residues. With 3 bases removed from V and 9 bases from J, the gap between germline ends came to 30 bases. The CDR3 DNA is TGTGCCAGCAGCCAGGAAGAAGCTCCTCGGTTTCCTTGGGGCGGGCAGTACTTC. Amino acids: CASSQEEAPRFPWGGQYF.

This clone showed up just once. The V call is TRBV4-1, the J call TRBJ1-2; D remains unclear. Germline CDR1 is MGHRA and CDR2 is YSYEKL. Trimming stripped 1 base from V and 4 bases from J, with 10 bases between. This CDR3 is built from 14 residues. CDR3 nucleotide sequence: TGCGCCAGCAGCCAAGTTCAACTCCTCTATGGCTACACCTTC. Its translation is CASSQVQLLYGYTF.

The chain combines TRBV19 with TRBJ1-4; TRBD1 aligns across 7 bases. This CDR3 has 16 residues. CDR1 is LNHDA, CDR2 SQIVND, per germline (reference sequence). Unmatched junction bases numbered 14, after V lost 6 bases and J lost 7 bases. The CDR3 nucleotides are TGTGCCAGTAGAAATTTACAGGGGAACATAGCTGAAAAACTGTTTTTT. This sequence encodes CASRNLQGNIAEKLFF.

The chain couples TRBV6-1 to TRBJ1-2; D not certain. This CDR3 region has 13 residues. The ends were cut back, 8 bases at V and 1 base at J, with 11 bases in the middle. Germline CDR1 reads MNHNS; CDR2 reads SASEGT. DNA of the CDR3: TGTGCCAGCGAGGCAGATTTTAACTATGGCTACACCTTC. It translates to CASEADFNYGYTF.

This clone has just one count. The rearrangement uses TRBV7-9 and TRBJ2-7; tentative D call: TRBD2 (7 bases). Germline values: CDR1 SEHNR, CDR2 FQNEAQ (reference sequence). The germline V and J ends were trimmed by 0 bases and 6 bases, with 9 bases remaining between them. The CDR3 is 13 residues long. CDR3 amino acids: CASSLAGGLEQYF. Here the CDR3 DNA reads TGTGCCAGCAGCTTAGCCGGGGGGCTCGAGCAGTACTTC.

The CDR3 DNA sequence: TGTGCCAGCAGCTTGTTGACAGGGGGAAGCACAGATACGCAGTATTTT. Residues: CASSLLTGGSTDTQYF. This chain connects TRBV5-6 to TRBJ2-3; 9 bases are shared with TRBD1. This CDR3 is built from 16 residues. In germline, CDR1 is SGHDT, CDR2 YYEEEE. Trimming at V came to 1 base and at J to 0 bases, leaving 3 bases not matched to a gene.

The rearrangement uses TRBV6-1 and TRBJ2-2; a possible D gene is TRBD1 (6 bases). Germline CDR1 and CDR2: MNHNS and SASEGT. CDR3 length equals 15 residues. Trimming stripped 1 base from V and 7 bases from J, with 13 bases between. The CDR3 protein is CASSEDVGAVGELFF. DNA of the CDR3: TGTGCCAGCAGTGAAGATGTGGGGGCCGTCGGGGAGCTGTTTTTT.

The chain employs TRBV19 and TRBJ1-2; D may be TRBD1 (5 bases). Germline V gives CDR1 LNHDA, CDR2 SQIVND (reference sequence). This CDR3 region has 13 residues. The DNA of the CDR3 is TGTGCTCCTAGGGGTCGGGCAGGCTATGGCTACACCTTC. Protein sequence: CAPRGRAGYGYTF.

The chain combines TRBV7-7 with TRBJ2-3, with a weak D call TRBD2 (6 bases). Germline values: CDR1 SSHAT, CDR2 FNYEAQ (reference sequence). V dropped 5 bases and J dropped 4 bases, with 19 bases sitting between them. CDR3 size: 16 residues. The CDR3 region has the DNA TGTGCCAGCAGCCCCGCCCGGGACTTCCAGGCAGATACGCAGTATTTT. This encodes CASSPARDFQADTQYF.

V and J are TRBV10-3 and TRBJ2-3, with 7 bases fitting TRBD2. The junction had 6 bases not matched to a gene; V was cut back by 4 bases and J by 5 bases. CDR3 size: 14 residues. Germline lookup yields CDR1 ENHRY and CDR2 SYGVKD. The CDR3 here is CAISVSGAGDTQYF. The CDR3 nucleotides are TGTGCCATCAGTGTAAGCGGGGCGGGAGATACGCAGTATTTT.

V gene TRBV5-1 combines with J gene TRBJ2-3, with 14 positions matching TRBD2. Trimming at V came to 4 bases and at J to 5 bases, leaving 6 bases not matched to a gene. Per the germline V gene, CDR1 is SGHRS and CDR2 is YFSETQ. The CDR3 runs to 16 residues. CDR3 coding DNA: TGCGCCAGCAGCCCGGGACTAGCGGGAGTTGGAGATACGCAGTATTTT. Translating gives CASSPGLAGVGDTQYF. Combining the CDR3 with reference TRBV5-1 and TRBJ2-3 gives the whole variable domain KAGVTQTPRYLIKTRGQQVTLSCSPISGHRSVSWYQQTPGQGLQFLFEYFSETQRNKGNFPGRFSGRQFSNSRSEMNVSTLELGDSALYLCASSPGLAGVGDTQYFGPGTRLTVL.

The genes are TRBV7-9 and TRBJ1-1, with 12 bases lining up with TRBD1. V was clipped by 3 bases and J by 5 bases; unmatched bases: 4. CDR3 length: 15 residues. Germline V gene lookup returns CDR1 SEHNR and CDR2 FQNEAQ (reference sequence). In nucleotides, the CDR3 is TGTGCCAGCAGCTTGGGGACAGGGGGCAAAACTGAAGCTTTCTTT. Translation: CASSLGTGGKTEAFF.

This chain connects TRBV4-1 to TRBJ2-7; 8 bases are a match to TRBD2. Germline CDR1 and CDR2: MGHRA and YSYEKL. Trimming removed 3 bases from V and 3 bases from J; junction bases left unmatched: 10. The CDR3 is made up of 16 amino acids. The CDR3 sequence: CASSQAIAGSLYEQYF. The CDR3 DNA reads as TGCGCCAGCAGCCAGGCAATAGCGGGGAGCCTCTACGAGCAGTACTTC.

The chain carries TRBV5-1 and TRBJ1-1; D not resolved. The V gene's germline CDR1 is SGHRS and CDR2 YFSETQ. V lost 2 bases and J lost 7, with 15 bases in between. This CDR3 region has 14 residues. The CDR3 is CASSFHRYRREAFF. CDR3 bases: TGCGCCAGCAGCTTTCACCGGTACCGCCGTGAAGCTTTCTTT.

V gene TRBV5-1 combines with J gene TRBJ2-7; D possibly corresponds to TRBD1 (7 bases). This CDR3 has 15 amino acids. Germline V gene lookup returns CDR1 SGHRS and CDR2 YFSETQ. Between the trimmed V and J ends, which lost 0 bases and 7 bases, there was a span of 17 bases. The CDR3 DNA follows: TGCGCCAGCAGCTTGGATGGACTCTCAGGGGGGGAGCAGTACTTC. Protein sequence: CASSLDGLSGGEQYF.

The rearrangement uses TRBV4-3 and TRBJ2-2; TRBD1 matches at 9 bases. This CDR3 has 16 amino acids. After removal of 3 bases from V and 4 bases from J, the junction contained 6 bases not matched to a gene. Per the germline V gene, CDR1 is LGHNA and CDR2 is YSLEER. In DNA form, the CDR3 reads TGCGCCAGCAGCCAGGAACAGGGGGCAGGCACCGGGGAGCTGTTTTTT. Residues: CASSQEQGAGTGELFF.

The genes are TRBV5-1 and TRBJ2-7; TRBD1 matches at 10 bases. This CDR3 region has 16 residues. Trimming at V came to 0 bases and at J to 2 bases, leaving 5 bases not matched to a gene. Germline V lookup: CDR1 SGHRS, CDR2 YFSETQ. The CDR3 region has the DNA TGCGCCAGCAGCTTGGTGGGACAGGGGACACCCTACGAGCAGTACTTC. It is translated as CASSLVGQGTPYEQYF.

This rearrangement joins TRBV5-6 to TRBJ2-7; 9 bases are shared with TRBD1. After removal of 4 bases from V and 2 bases from J, the junction contained 10 bases not matched to a gene. This CDR3 spans 16 amino acids. Germline V gives CDR1 SGHDT, CDR2 YYEEEE. The CDR3 coding sequence is TGTGCCAGCAGCCAGAATAAAGGACAGGGGCCCTACGAGCAGTACTTC. This codes for CASSQNKGQGPYEQYF.

The chain recombines TRBV7-3 with TRBJ2-1; TRBD2 matches 10 bases. With 5 bases clipped from V and 6 bases from J, the junction kept 10 bases outside the gene matches. Germline lookup yields CDR1 SGHTA and CDR2 FQGTGA. CDR3 size: 16 residues. CDR3 nucleotides: TGTGCCAGCAGCCCCCGACCGGGACTAGCGCGCAATGAGCAGTTCTTC. This translates into CASSPRPGLARNEQFF.